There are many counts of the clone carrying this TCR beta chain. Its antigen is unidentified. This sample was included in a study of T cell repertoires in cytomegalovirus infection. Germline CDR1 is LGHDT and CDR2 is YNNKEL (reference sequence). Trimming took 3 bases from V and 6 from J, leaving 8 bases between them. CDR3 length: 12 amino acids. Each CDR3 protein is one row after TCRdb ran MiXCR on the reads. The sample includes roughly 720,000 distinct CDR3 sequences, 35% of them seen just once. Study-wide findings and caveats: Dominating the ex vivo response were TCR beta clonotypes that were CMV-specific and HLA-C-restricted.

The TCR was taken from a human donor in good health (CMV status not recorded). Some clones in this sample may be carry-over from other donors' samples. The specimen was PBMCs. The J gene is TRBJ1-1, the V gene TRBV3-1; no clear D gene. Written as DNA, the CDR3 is TGTGCCAGCAGCCAGGGTATGTCTGAAGCTTTCTTT. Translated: CASSQGMSEAFF.